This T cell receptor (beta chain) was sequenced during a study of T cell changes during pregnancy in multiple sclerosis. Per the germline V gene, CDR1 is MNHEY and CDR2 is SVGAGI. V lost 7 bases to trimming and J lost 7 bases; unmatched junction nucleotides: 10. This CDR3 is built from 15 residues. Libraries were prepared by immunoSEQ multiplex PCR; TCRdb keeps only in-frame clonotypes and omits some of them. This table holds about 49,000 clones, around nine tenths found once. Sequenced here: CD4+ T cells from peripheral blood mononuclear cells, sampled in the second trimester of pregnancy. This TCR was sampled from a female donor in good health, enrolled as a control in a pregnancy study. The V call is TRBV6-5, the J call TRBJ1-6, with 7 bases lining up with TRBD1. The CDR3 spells CASTRQGVGNSPLHF. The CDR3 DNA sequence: TGTGCCAGCACCCGACAGGGAGTAGGAAATTCACCCCTCCACTTT.